The present entry profiles one TCR beta chain with its context. Its antigen is not yet known. Base qualities are missing; no much larger clone stands one base away. Healthy HIV-negative adults with no recently reported acute infections or vaccinations were included as donors. Every donor was a Caucasian adult residing in Nashville, Tennessee, USA. CD4+ T cells were enriched by magnetic negative selection, after which naive cells were positively selected on CD45RA and the negative fraction was taken as the memory subset. After blood collection by leukapheresis, PBMCs were isolated using Ficoll-Histopaque density gradient centrifugation and then cryopreserved in the vapor phase of liquid nitrogen. Analytical flow cytometry was used to check the purity and quantity of every magnetically sorted T cell population. From each sorted fraction, genomic DNA was isolated and quantified by UV absorbance on a Nanodrop 2000c.

Using the deep immunoSEQ assay, multiplex PCR amplified TCR CDR3 regions from genomic DNA. Extracted genomic DNA from each cell subset was distributed evenly across all wells of several immunoSEQ 96-well plates, and each plate was treated as a replicate. Each replicate PCR for sorted subsets received approximately 220 ng genomic DNA, equal to tens of thousands of T cell genomes. Purified libraries were measured with a Qubit 3.0 fluorometer, size-checked on a Bioanalyzer 2100, and measured again with the KAPA Library Quantification kit. Every immunoSEQ 96-well plate was sequenced on a separate single-read 150-cycle Illumina NextSeq 550 flow cell. Under the source paper's analysis protocol: Because the immunoSEQ output held only junctional sequences and lacked quality scores, the filtering could not match the filtering applied to full-length reads. To assign V/J genes and CDR3, sequences were annotated using PyIR, a Python wrapper for IgBLAST v1.9, with IMGT germline references. Reads were removed for weak V/J assignments (E-value above 1e-6), missing CDR3, stop codons, out-of-frame junctions, or ambiguous translated residues. V3J clonotypes were defined as sequences sharing the same inferred V gene, J gene, and CDR3 amino acid sequence. Percentage overlap between repertoires was calculated by dividing the number of shared unique clonotypes by the size of the smaller repertoire. Three approaches were used to assess repertoire richness: RTK rarefaction, the Chao1 estimator, and Recon v2.1 estimates of unobserved clonotypes. For all TCRbeta clonotypes obtained by the gDNA method from four donors, generation probabilities were computed with OLGA. TCRdb retrieved this table from immuneACCESS and kept in-frame rearrangements only. Not all clones are present; in checked studies, unresolved V genes account for under half, and no reason is known for the remainder. The DNA gave D and trimming, while V, J and clone size come from that table. This sample lists 2,100,000 or so clones; roughly 95% were detected once. The ten largest clones add up to more than 0.1% of the sample.

These data come from a study of shared clonotypes between healthy human individuals (dated by TCRdb to about 2020). Background on the whole study: The cohort comprised a couple of women and a few men aged 18 to 49 years. For each donor, three plates each were used for CD4 naive and CD4 memory, two plates were used for CD8 naive, and one plate was used for CD8 memory. Blood TCR repertoires of 5 or 6 healthy adults were deeply sequenced to estimate repertoire size and the extent of clonotype sharing between individuals. To increase sequencing depth and limit assay-specific biases, different laboratories used diverse techniques to prepare libraries and sequence TCR repertoires. Between about 0.94 and 8.9 billion PBMCs per donor were obtained by leukapheresis.

CDR1 and CDR2 are read off the germline V gene as MGHDK and SYGVNS. V loses 0 bases of germline sequence and J loses 2 bases, and the interval between the two ends is 11 bases. From the cysteine up to the phenylalanine, the CDR3 has a length of 16 residues. The kept DNA is CDR3 alone, 48 bases in frame from the first base. Broader findings and caveats from the paper: Sampling was restricted to blood, and TCR repertoires in tissues likely differ from the TCR repertoires found in blood. Pairwise subsampling indicated that sequencing depth was expected to affect the degree of clonotype sharing among donors. The genetic and exposure-history diversity represented was limited by the small number of donors. Incomplete sequencing was indicated by rarefaction of sorted-subset datasets, despite the large sequencing depth. Compared with non-shared clonotypes, the clonotypes found in all four sorted-subset donors had higher generation probabilities. About 5% of naive CD4, 3.5% of naive CD8, roughly 2.5% of memory CD4, and approximately 0.4% of memory CD8 clonotypes were shared across a handful of donors. Naive subsets generally had larger estimated clonotype richness than memory subsets.

The specimen sequenced was naive CD4+ T cells sorted from blood. Per the publication, the cell subset or site label means: CD45RA+ positively selected. The rearranged segments are TRBV25-1 and TRBJ2-1; a tentative D call is TRBD2 (5 bases match). The source of this sequence is a man between 18 and 35 years old in good health. At the DNA level, the sequence is TGTGCCAGCAGTGAATATGGGCCGGGGACCTACAATGAGCAGTTCTTC. Its amino acids are CASSEYGPGTYNEQFF.